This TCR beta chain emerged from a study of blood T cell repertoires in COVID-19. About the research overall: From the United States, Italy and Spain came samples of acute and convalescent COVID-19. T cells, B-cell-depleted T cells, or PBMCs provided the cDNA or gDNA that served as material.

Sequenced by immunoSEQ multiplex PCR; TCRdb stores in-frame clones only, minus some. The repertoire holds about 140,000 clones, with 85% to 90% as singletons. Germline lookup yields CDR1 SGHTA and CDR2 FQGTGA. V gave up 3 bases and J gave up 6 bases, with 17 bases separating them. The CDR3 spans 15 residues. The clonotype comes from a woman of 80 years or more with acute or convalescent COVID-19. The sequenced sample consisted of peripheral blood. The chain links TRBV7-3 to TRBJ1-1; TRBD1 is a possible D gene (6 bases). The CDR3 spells CASSFSMTGTSEAFF. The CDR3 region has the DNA TGTGCCAGCAGCTTCAGTATGACAGGAACCTCTGAAGCTTTCTTT.